A single sample gave rise to the 32 T cell receptor beta chains below, sequenced in a study of blood T cell repertoires in COVID-19. Here immunoSEQ multiplex PCR was the method, and the copy in TCRdb shows in-frame clones only, minus some. The data hold approximately 240,000 clones, with 84% observed a single time. The sequenced sample was peripheral blood. These receptors all come from a woman aged 60-70 years who had recovered from COVID-19.

The chain uses TRBV5-1 and TRBJ2-1; weak D call: TRBD1 (6 bases). V lost 0 bases and J lost 7, with 11 bases in between. The CDR3 extends over 14 amino acids. The V gene's germline CDR1 is SGHRS and CDR2 YFSETQ. CDR3 bases: TGCGCCAGCAGCTTGGGGGGGCAATGGAATGAGCAGTTCTTC. It translates to CASSLGGQWNEQFF.

This clone has just one count. The V call is TRBV3-1 (or the pseudogene TRBV3-2), the J call TRBJ2-3, with TRBD2 matching 7 bases. Germline lookup yields CDR1 LGHDT and CDR2 YNNKEL (reference sequence). Trimming at V came to 1 base and at J to 4 bases, leaving 5 bases not matched to a gene. The CDR3 contains 15 residues. The CDR3 region has the DNA TGTGCCAGCAGCCAAGGGGACTACCTGGCAGATACGCAGTATTTT. Amino acids: CASSQGDYLADTQYF.

Written as DNA, the CDR3 is TGTGCCAGCAGCCATTACGGTCTTGTGAGTGAGCAGTTCTTC. Translating it yields CASSHYGLVSEQFF. This chain uses TRBV3-1 (or the pseudogene TRBV3-2) with TRBJ2-1, with unresolved D. There are 14 residues in the CDR3. From germline, CDR1 is LGHDT and CDR2 YNNKEL (reference sequence). Trimming removed 3 bases at V and 9 bases at J, with 15 bases between.

This chain uses TRBV15 with TRBJ2-7, with 8 bases identical to TRBD1. Per the germline V gene, CDR1 is LNHNV and CDR2 is YYDKDF (reference sequence). Trimming at V came to 0 bases and at J to 4 bases, leaving 8 bases not matched to a gene. The CDR3 length is 16 residues. DNA of the CDR3: TGTGCCACCAGCAGAGATCGGCGGACAGGGTGGTACGAGCAGTACTTC. Translated, it gives CATSRDRRTGWYEQYF.

The chain employs TRBV7-2 and TRBJ1-1; no clear D. The V end was cut by 1 base, the J end by 0 bases, with 6 bases between. CDR3 length: 14 residues. CDR1 is SGHTA and CDR2 is FQGNSA in the germline V gene. The CDR3 nucleotides read TGTGCCAGCAGCTTAGAACTCCTGAACACTGAAGCTTTCTTT. Its protein product is CASSLELLNTEAFF.

This clone was counted a single time. The chain joins TRBV19 to TRBJ2-4; the D gene is possibly TRBD1 (6 bases). CDR1 is LNHDA and CDR2 is SQIVND in the germline V gene (reference sequence). V dropped 6 bases and J dropped 1 base, with 19 bases sitting between them. There are 17 residues in the CDR3. The CDR3 sequence is CASSILTGISAKNIQYF. CDR3 nucleotide sequence: TGTGCCAGTAGCATACTCACAGGGATAAGCGCCAAAAACATTCAGTACTTC. The entire variable domain, with the rest obtained from reference TRBV19 and TRBJ2-4, is as follows: DGGITQSPKYLFRKEGQNVTLSCEQNLNHDAMYWYRQDPGQGLRLIYYSQIVNDFQKGDIAEGYSVSREKKESFPLTVTSAQKNPTAFYLCASSILTGISAKNIQYFGAGTRLSVL.

This rearrangement joins TRBV19 to TRBJ2-3; 10 bases line up with TRBD1. Trimming removed 4 bases from V and 4 bases from J; junction bases left unmatched: 5. The germline V gene encodes CDR1 LNHDA and CDR2 SQIVND (reference sequence). CDR3 length: 15 residues. CDR3 coding DNA: TGTGCCAGTAGTACGACAGGGGGCGCGGCAGATACGCAGTATTTT. Translation gives CASSTTGGAADTQYF.

J is TRBJ2-6 and V is TRBV19; D is possibly TRBD1 (5 bases). The germline V and J ends were trimmed by 5 bases and 7 bases, with 18 bases remaining between them. This CDR3 has 16 amino acids. The germline V gene encodes CDR1 LNHDA and CDR2 SQIVND (reference sequence). The CDR3 loop reads CASSPTVTGNANVLTF. CDR3 sequence (DNA): TGTGCCAGTAGTCCGACCGTAACAGGAAATGCCAACGTCCTGACTTTC.

This chain's CDR3 is CASSQDLGGSYGYTF. Here the CDR3 DNA reads TGTGCCAGCAGCCAAGATCTTGGAGGATCTTATGGCTACACCTTC. The genes are TRBV14 and TRBJ1-2; no clear D gene. The CDR3 has 15 amino acids. Germline-derived CDR1 and CDR2 are SGHDN and FVKESK. V shed 0 bases and J shed 5 bases, with 13 bases lying between them. Full variable domain (rest looked up from reference TRBV14 and TRBJ1-2): EAGVTQFPSHSVIEKGQTVTLRCDPISGHDNLYWYRRVMGKEIKFLLHFVKESKQDESGMPNNRFLAERTGGTYSTLKVQPAELEDSGVYFCASSQDLGGSYGYTFGSGTRLTVV.

The chain links TRBV4-2 to TRBJ2-3, with TRBD1 matching over 10 bases. After removal of 5 bases from V and 4 bases from J, the junction contained 3 bases not matched to a gene. The CDR3 sequence is 14 residues long. Germline V lookup: CDR1 LGHNA, CDR2 YNFKEQ. The CDR3 region has the DNA TGTGCCAGCAGCAGCGGACAGGGGGCAGATACGCAGTATTTT. Translation: CASSSGQGADTQYF.

The chain carries TRBV24-1 and TRBJ2-1; no clear D. V was trimmed by 3 bases and J by 7 bases, leaving 6 bases between them. The CDR3 contains 12 residues. In germline, CDR1 is KGHDR, CDR2 SFDVKD. CDR3 nucleotide sequence: TGTGCCACCAGTGATACCCTAAATGAGCAGTTCTTC. Encoded protein: CATSDTLNEQFF.

This chain connects TRBV24-1 to TRBJ2-1; 8 positions match TRBD2. Per the germline V gene, CDR1 is KGHDR and CDR2 is SFDVKD. V was pared by 5 bases and J by 3 bases, with 2 bases of the junction left unmatched. The CDR3 runs to 14 residues. The CDR3 DNA follows: TGTGCCACCAGTGGAGCGGGGGTCTACAATGAGCAGTTCTTC. This codes for CATSGAGVYNEQFF.

The chain links TRBV19 to TRBJ2-1, with D possibly matching TRBD2 (6 bases). Germline V CDR1 and CDR2: LNHDA, SQIVND (reference sequence). The CDR3 has 14 amino acids. V gave up 3 bases and J gave up 4 bases, with 10 bases separating them. The CDR3 sequence is CASSIGGDYNEQFF. Written as DNA, the CDR3 is TGTGCCAGTAGTATCGGCGGGGATTACAATGAGCAGTTCTTC.

This chain uses TRBV7-6 with TRBJ2-1, with 7 bases that match TRBD2. CDR3 length: 14 residues. CDR1 SGHVS and CDR2 FNYEAQ come from the germline V gene. V lost 2 bases and J lost 9; bases outside the gene matches: 7. The CDR3 loop is CASSLSGLGVEQFF. CDR3 nucleotide sequence: TGTGCCAGCAGCTTAAGTGGACTAGGGGTTGAGCAGTTCTTC.

This sequence joins TRBV20-1 and TRBJ1-2; D perhaps matches TRBD1 (6 bases). Trimming pared 3 bases from V and 7 bases from J, leaving 15 bases between. CDR1 and CDR2 from the germline V gene are DFQATT and SNEGSKA (reference sequence). The CDR3 has 13 amino acids. DNA for the CDR3: TGCAGTGCTAGTACCCCAGGGGTTAGTGGCTACACCTTC. This codes for CSASTPGVSGYTF.

The chain combines TRBV10-3 with TRBJ1-2; D possibly corresponds to TRBD1 (6 bases). The CDR3 has 15 residues. CDR1 is ENHRY, CDR2 SYGVKD, per germline. The ends were cut back, 6 bases at V and 4 bases at J, with 18 bases in the middle. The DNA for the CDR3 is TGTGCCATCAGCTCACAGGGAGCCCAAAGCTATGGCTACACCTTC. Its translation is CAISSQGAQSYGYTF.

In its sample, this clone was seen once. The J gene is TRBJ1-4, the V gene TRBV30; D perhaps matches TRBD1 (5 bases). Germline values: CDR1 GTSNPN, CDR2 SVGIG (reference sequence). The ends were cut back, 3 bases at V and 8 bases at J, with 16 bases in the middle. This CDR3 spans 14 amino acids. CDR3 DNA: TGTGCCTGGAGCCCCGGGGGTGTGGGCGAAAAACTGTTTTTT. Translation gives CAWSPGGVGEKLFF.

This clone was counted only a few times. V gene TRBV9 combines with J gene TRBJ1-5; no reliable D call. The V end lost 0 bases, the J end lost 4 bases, and 8 bases lay between the germline ends. The V gene's germline CDR1 is SGDLS and CDR2 YYNGEE. CDR3 size: 14 residues. CDR3 amino acids: CASSVDGGNQPQHF. The CDR3 DNA sequence: TGTGCCAGCAGCGTAGATGGAGGGAATCAGCCCCAGCATTTT.

This clone occurred a few times. The gene calls are TRBV2 and TRBJ1-5; 7 positions match TRBD1. With 8 bases clipped from V and 7 bases from J, the junction kept 11 bases outside the gene matches. CDR3 size: 14 residues. Germline CDR1 SNHLY, CDR2 FYNNEI. CDR3 protein: CASARGTETQPQHF. The CDR3 nucleotides read TGTGCCAGCGCCCGTGGGACAGAAACACAGCCCCAGCATTTT.

The chain is built from TRBV11-3 and TRBJ2-7, with unresolved D. V was cut by 11 bases and J by 0 bases, with 11 bases left in between. Germline V gives CDR1 SGHNT, CDR2 YENEEA. The CDR3 is 12 residues long. In DNA form, the CDR3 reads TGTGCCGGTCTCCCGAGCTCCTACGAGCAGTACTTC. Its protein product is CAGLPSSYEQYF.

The V call is TRBV3-1 (or the pseudogene TRBV3-2), the J call TRBJ1-5; D is unresolved. This CDR3 comprises 15 residues. The germline V gene encodes CDR1 LGHDT and CDR2 YNNKEL (reference sequence). Trimming left V 0 bases short and J 6 bases short, with 12 bases between. Here the CDR3 DNA reads TGTGCCAGCAGCCAAGATGTGGTCAGCGGTCAGCCCCAGCATTTT. As protein: CASSQDVVSGQPQHF.

J is TRBJ1-2 and V is TRBV9; D possibly corresponds to TRBD1 (6 bases). Trimming took off 1 base at V and 5 bases at J, with 12 bases between the two ends. CDR3 length equals 14 residues. CDR1 and CDR2 from the germline V gene are SGDLS and YYNGEE. CDR3 DNA: TGTGCCAGCAGCGTATCTGGGCAGGGGTATGGCTACACCTTC. Translating it yields CASSVSGQGYGYTF.

The genes are TRBV29-1 and TRBJ2-1, with 8 bases identical to TRBD1. The CDR3 runs to 14 residues. Germline CDR1 and CDR2: SQVTM and ANQGSEA. The ends lost 6 bases at V and 2 bases at J; junction bases unmatched: 6. The CDR3 region is CSVAGQATYNEQFF. The DNA of the CDR3 is TGCAGCGTCGCGGGACAGGCCACCTACAATGAGCAGTTCTTC.

This clone has just a few counts. This chain links TRBV28 with TRBJ1-2; 9 bases are shared with TRBD1. With V trimmed by 7 bases and J by 9 bases, 6 bases remained unmatched. CDR1 is MDHEN, CDR2 SYDVKM, per germline. The CDR3 has 12 amino acids. Written as DNA, the CDR3 is TGTGCCAGCACCCGGGGACAGGGTCGCTACACCTTC. It encodes CASTRGQGRYTF.

The J gene is TRBJ1-2, the V gene TRBV18; D might be TRBD1 (5 bases). The CDR3 covers 16 residues. From germline, CDR1 is KGHSH and CDR2 LQKENI. V lost 2 bases to trimming and J lost 4 bases, with 17 bases between them. The CDR3 reads CASSPERGGQIYGYTF. The CDR3 nucleotides are TGTGCCAGCTCACCAGAAAGGGGCGGCCAGATCTATGGCTACACCTTC.

The chain uses TRBV7-9 and TRBJ1-2, with 7 positions matching TRBD1. The CDR3 extends over 14 amino acids. Unmatched junction bases numbered 11, after V lost 5 bases and J lost 8 bases. Germline V CDR1 and CDR2: SEHNR, FQNEAQ (reference sequence). CDR3 nucleotides: TGTGCCAGCAGCCCACCAGGGGGACGACACGGCTACACCTTC. Amino acid sequence: CASSPPGGRHGYTF. Filled out from reference TRBV7-9 and TRBJ1-2, the complete variable domain reads DTGVSQNPRHKITKRGQNVTFRCDPISEHNRLYWYRQTLGQGPEFLTYFQNEAQLEKSRLLSDRFSAERPKGSFSTLEIQRTEQGDSAMYLCASSPPGGRHGYTFGSGTRLTVV.

This chain connects TRBV12-3 or TRBV12-4 to TRBJ1-1; 7 bases align to TRBD1. J gave up 10 bases and V 2 bases, and 1 base lay outside the gene matches. This CDR3 has 11 residues. The CDR3 loop is CASSLRQGAFF. The CDR3 DNA follows: TGTGCCAGCAGTTTAAGACAGGGAGCTTTCTTT.

The chain links TRBV15 to TRBJ2-3; tentatively, D is TRBD2 (6 bases). This CDR3 is built from 14 residues. In germline, CDR1 is LNHNV, CDR2 YYDKDF (reference sequence). The ends were cut back, 5 bases at V and 4 bases at J, with 13 bases in the middle. CDR3: CATSRHSSADTQYF. CDR3 nucleotide sequence: TGTGCCACCAGCCGCCACTCTAGCGCAGATACGCAGTATTTT.

This chain joins TRBV5-1 and TRBJ1-6, with TRBD1 identical over 7 bases. The CDR3 is 14 residues long. Trimming at V came to 4 bases and at J to 10 bases, leaving 8 bases not matched to a gene. Germline CDR1 and CDR2: SGHRS and YFSETQ. The CDR3 spells CASSPTGVESPLHF. Here the CDR3 DNA reads TGCGCCAGCAGCCCTACAGGGGTCGAATCACCCCTCCACTTT.

J is TRBJ2-7 and V is TRBV5-1; weak D call: TRBD1 (5 bases). CDR1 and CDR2 from the germline V gene are SGHRS and YFSETQ. Trimming pared 4 bases from V and 5 bases from J, leaving 13 bases between. The CDR3 extends over 13 amino acids. The CDR3 here is CASSSTGIHEQYF. The CDR3 DNA is TGCGCCAGCAGCAGCACAGGCATCCACGAGCAGTACTTC.

CDR3 protein: CASSLRSGSGNTIYF. CDR3 coding DNA: TGTGCCAGCAGCTTACGATCAGGGTCTGGAAACACCATATATTTT. The chain uses TRBV11-3 and TRBJ1-3; weak D call: TRBD1 (5 bases). The germline gives CDR1 SGHNT, CDR2 YENEEA. Trimming cost V 2 bases and J 1 base, with 9 bases left between them. The CDR3 totals 15 residues.

The chain joins TRBV18 to TRBJ1-2, with TRBD1 matching over 12 bases. Germline V CDR1 and CDR2: KGHSH, LQKENI. The junction had 9 bases not matched to a gene; V was cut back by 3 bases and J by 1 base. The CDR3 has 18 residues. CDR3 residues: CASSPGLGQGALNYGYTF. Here the CDR3 DNA reads TGTGCCAGCTCACCCGGGCTGGGACAGGGGGCCCTTAACTATGGCTACACCTTC.